The 4 T cell receptor beta chains below come from one sample, sequenced in a study of identical twins. TCRdb re-derived calls from the 5' RACE reads in MiXCR, one entry per CDR3 protein. This table holds 300,000 to 400,000 distinct CDR3 sequences, approximately 13% found once. These data were also filed under a second study, of yellow fever vaccine responses in identical twins.

Sequencing used CD8+ T cells sorted from blood. These receptors were collected from a woman between 18 and 29 years old in good health.

The CDR3 DNA sequence: TGTGCCAGCAGTTCGGGAGTGAGTTGGTCGGAGACCCAGTACTTC. Translating gives CASSSGVSWSETQYF. The chain has TRBV2 and TRBJ2-5, with D possibly TRBD2 on 6 matching bases. Germline CDR1 SNHLY, CDR2 FYNNEI. This CDR3 contains 15 residues. Between the trimmed V and J ends, which lost 5 bases and 5 bases, there was a span of 18 bases.

CDR3 coding DNA: TGTGCCAGCAGCCCCCCGGGACTAGCGGGCTCATTCACCGGGGAGCTGTTTTTT. Translated: CASSPPGLAGSFTGELFF. The chain couples TRBV11-1 to TRBJ2-2, with 12 nucleotides matching TRBD2. The J segment lost 4 bases and the V segment lost 5 bases, leaving 11 bases of the junction unmatched. In germline, CDR1 is SGHAT, CDR2 FQDESV (reference sequence). The CDR3 runs 18 residues.

In its sample, this clonotype was seen many times. CDR3 sequence (DNA): TGTGCCAGCAGCCTGGGGGACAGGGGTTTTTCGAACACCGGGGAGCTGTTTTTT. Translation gives CASSLGDRGFSNTGELFF. This rearrangement joins TRBV5-5 to TRBJ2-2, with 10 nucleotides matching TRBD1. The CDR3 extends over 18 amino acids. V was pared by 4 bases and J by 0 bases, with 9 bases of the junction left unmatched. Germline V gene sequence: CDR1 SGHKS, CDR2 YYEKEE (reference sequence).

The rearrangement links TRBV2 to TRBJ1-4; a possible D gene is TRBD1 (5 bases). V lost 8 bases, J lost 4 bases, and 5 bases lay in between. Germline CDR1 is SNHLY and CDR2 is FYNNEI. The CDR3 totals 11 residues. CDR3: CASGGNEKLFF. The CDR3 nucleotides read TGTGCCAGCGGGGGTAATGAAAAACTGTTTTTT.